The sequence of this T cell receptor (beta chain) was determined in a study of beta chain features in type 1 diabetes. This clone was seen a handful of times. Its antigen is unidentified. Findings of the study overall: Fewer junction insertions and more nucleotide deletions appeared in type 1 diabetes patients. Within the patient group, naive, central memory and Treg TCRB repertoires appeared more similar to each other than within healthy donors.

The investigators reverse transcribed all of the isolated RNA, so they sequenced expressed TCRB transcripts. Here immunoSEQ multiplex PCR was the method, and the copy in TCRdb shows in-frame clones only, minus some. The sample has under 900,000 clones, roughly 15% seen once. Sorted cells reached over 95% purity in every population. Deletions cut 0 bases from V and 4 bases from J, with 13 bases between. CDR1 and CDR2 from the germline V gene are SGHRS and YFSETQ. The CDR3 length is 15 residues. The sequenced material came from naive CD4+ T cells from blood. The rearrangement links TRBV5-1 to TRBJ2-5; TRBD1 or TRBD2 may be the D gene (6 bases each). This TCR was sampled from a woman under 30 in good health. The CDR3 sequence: CASSLGRGPGETQYF. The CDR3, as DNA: TGCGCCAGCAGCTTGGGACGGGGGCCGGGAGAGACCCAGTACTTC.